The clone carrying this T cell receptor beta chain was observed a few times. The antigen is undetermined. This record comes from a study of OX40 agonist ivuxolimab in advanced cancers. Study-wide context: Partial responses were achieved by three patients, one with hepatocellular carcinoma and two with cutaneous melanoma.

Study-wide points: Among the lowest levels of clonal expansion were found in partial responders at 0.1-3.0 mg/kg. Relative to CD4+ cells, CD8+ T cells on average had more expanded clones. Antigen specificity of clonally expanded peripheral T cells was not established.

The CDR3 covers 13 residues. The germline V gene has CDR1 SGHDN and CDR2 FVKESK. Trimming removed 3 bases at V and 6 bases at J, with 11 bases between. Here immunoSEQ multiplex PCR was the method, and the copy in TCRdb shows in-frame clones only, minus some. The sample has around 70,000 clones, about 85% seen once. The sequencing here drew on CD4+ or CD8+ T cells sorted from blood, taken in a trial of the OX40 agonist ivuxolimab. The rearrangement joins TRBV14 to TRBJ2-5; D gene unclear. This receptor was obtained from an adult with an advanced solid tumor such as melanoma, head and neck, liver or kidney cancer. The CDR3 sequence: CASSHNSPQTQYF. In DNA form, the CDR3 reads TGTGCCAGCAGCCACAACAGTCCCCAGACCCAGTACTTC.